This T cell receptor beta chain was sequenced during a study of T-cell reconstitution after alpha-beta-depleted transplantation in children listed by TCRdb under 2016. Regarding the research as a whole: The study quantitatively tracked T-cell immune reconstitution after TCRalphabeta/CD19-depleted allogeneic hematopoietic cell transplantation in children using TCR repertoire profiling.

This clonotype was seen repeatedly, ten times or more. The target of this receptor is not known. No much larger clone is present one base from it, and per-base qualities are unavailable. Library preparation employed PCR. The sequencer was an Illumina HiSeq 2500. TCR library preparation used molecular barcoding, with unique molecular identifiers applied to normalize quantification of the TCRbeta repertoire. Through fastp at Q25 and MiXCR, TCRdb rebuilt clones from the public reads, retaining in-frame beta chains. Every CDR3 protein is listed once, alongside the most common genes and DNA of its rows. For this sample there are approximately 400,000 distinct CDR3 sequences; about a tenth appear just once. About 5% of the sample is held by the ten biggest clonotypes. Based on the germline V gene (reference sequence), the CDR1 and CDR2 sequences are GTSNPN and SVGIG. V drops 1 base and J drops 9 bases, leaving 7 bases in between. The CDR3 has 10 amino acids, counting the end cysteine and phenylalanine. This entry keeps only the CDR3 DNA: 30 bases, framed from base 1.

The sample consisted of PBMCs from the stem cell graft donor, taken from the stem cell graft. This TCR was recovered from a human donor who donated a stem cell graft to a child with acute myeloid leukemia. The receptor chain draws on TRBV30 and TRBJ2-7; the D gene identity is not certain. In nucleotides, the sequence is TGTGCCTGGAGTGGAAGGGTGCAGTACTTC. Translated, it reads CAWSGRVQYF.